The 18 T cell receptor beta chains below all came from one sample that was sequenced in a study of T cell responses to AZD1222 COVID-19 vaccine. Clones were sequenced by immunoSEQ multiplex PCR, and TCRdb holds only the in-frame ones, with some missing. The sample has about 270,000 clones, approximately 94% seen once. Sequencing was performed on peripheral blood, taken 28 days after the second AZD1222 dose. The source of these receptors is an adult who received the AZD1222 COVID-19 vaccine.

The CDR3 loop is CAISARGVGYGYTF. As DNA, the CDR3 is TGTGCCATCAGTGCCCGTGGGGTGGGCTATGGCTACACCTTC. The chain links TRBV10-3 to TRBJ1-2; unclear D gene. V was cut by 4 bases and J by 4 bases, with 13 bases left in between. The V gene's germline CDR1 is ENHRY and CDR2 SYGVKD. The CDR3 runs 14 residues.

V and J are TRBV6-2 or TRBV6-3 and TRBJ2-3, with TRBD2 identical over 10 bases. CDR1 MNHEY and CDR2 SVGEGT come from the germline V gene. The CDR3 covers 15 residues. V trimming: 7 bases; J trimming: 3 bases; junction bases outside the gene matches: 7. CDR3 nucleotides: TGTGCCAGCACCCCCGGGACTAGCGTAACAGATACGCAGTATTTT. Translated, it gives CASTPGTSVTDTQYF.

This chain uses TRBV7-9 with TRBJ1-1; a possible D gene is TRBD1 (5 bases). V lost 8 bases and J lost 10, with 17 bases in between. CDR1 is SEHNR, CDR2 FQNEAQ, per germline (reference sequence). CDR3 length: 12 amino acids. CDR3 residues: CASALGEGGAFF. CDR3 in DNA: TGTGCCAGCGCCTTGGGGGAAGGAGGAGCTTTCTTT.

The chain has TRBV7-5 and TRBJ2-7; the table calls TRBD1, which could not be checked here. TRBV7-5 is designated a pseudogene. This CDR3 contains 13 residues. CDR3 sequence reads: CGGRGTNRDEQYF. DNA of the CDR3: TGTGGCGGCAGGGGAACTAACCGCGACGAGCAGTACTTC.

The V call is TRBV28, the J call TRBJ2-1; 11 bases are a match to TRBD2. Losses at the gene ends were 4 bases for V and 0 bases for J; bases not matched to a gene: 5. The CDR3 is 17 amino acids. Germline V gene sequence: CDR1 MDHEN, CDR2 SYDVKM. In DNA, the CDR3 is TGTGCCAGCAGTTCTTTTAGCGGGAGGGCCTCCTACAATGAGCAGTTCTTC. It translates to CASSSFSGRASYNEQFF.

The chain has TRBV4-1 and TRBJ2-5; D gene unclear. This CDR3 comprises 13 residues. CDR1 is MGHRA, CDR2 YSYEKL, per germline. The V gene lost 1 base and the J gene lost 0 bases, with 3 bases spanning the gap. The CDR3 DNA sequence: TGCGCCAGCAGCCAAGCTGACCAAGAGACCCAGTACTTC. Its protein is CASSQADQETQYF.

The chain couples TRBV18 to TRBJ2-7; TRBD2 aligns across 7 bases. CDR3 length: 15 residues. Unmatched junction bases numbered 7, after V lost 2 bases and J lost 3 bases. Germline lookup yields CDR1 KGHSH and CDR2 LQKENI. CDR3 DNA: TGTGCCAGCTCACCAGGGGCGGGAGAGGGCTACGAGCAGTACTTC. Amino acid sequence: CASSPGAGEGYEQYF.

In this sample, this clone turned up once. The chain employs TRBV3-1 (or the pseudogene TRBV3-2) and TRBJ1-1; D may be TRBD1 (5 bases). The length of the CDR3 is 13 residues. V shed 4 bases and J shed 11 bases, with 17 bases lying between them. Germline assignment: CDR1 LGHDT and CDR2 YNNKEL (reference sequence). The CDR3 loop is CASSLYDGRDAFF. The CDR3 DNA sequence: TGTGCCAGCAGCCTCTACGATGGCAGGGATGCTTTCTTT.

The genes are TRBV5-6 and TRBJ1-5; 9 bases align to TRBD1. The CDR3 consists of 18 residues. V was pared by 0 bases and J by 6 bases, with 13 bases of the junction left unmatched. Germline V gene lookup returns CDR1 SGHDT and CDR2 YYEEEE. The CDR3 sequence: CASSLVRQGGRSGQPQHF. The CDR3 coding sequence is TGTGCCAGCAGCTTGGTAAGACAGGGGGGCAGGTCTGGTCAGCCCCAGCATTTT.

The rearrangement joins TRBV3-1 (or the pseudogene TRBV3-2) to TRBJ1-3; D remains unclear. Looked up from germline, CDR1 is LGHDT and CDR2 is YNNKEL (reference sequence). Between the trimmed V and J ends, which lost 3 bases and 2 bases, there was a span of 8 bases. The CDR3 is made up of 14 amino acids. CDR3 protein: CASSQEGTGNTIYF. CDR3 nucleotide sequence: TGTGCCAGCAGCCAGGAAGGAACTGGAAACACCATATATTTT.

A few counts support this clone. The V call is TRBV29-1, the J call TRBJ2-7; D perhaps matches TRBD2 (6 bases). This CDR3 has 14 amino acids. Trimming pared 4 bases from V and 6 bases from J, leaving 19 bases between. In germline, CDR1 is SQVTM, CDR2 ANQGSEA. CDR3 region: CSVARDSPASEQYF. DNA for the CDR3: TGCAGCGTTGCTAGGGACTCCCCGGCCTCCGAGCAGTACTTC.

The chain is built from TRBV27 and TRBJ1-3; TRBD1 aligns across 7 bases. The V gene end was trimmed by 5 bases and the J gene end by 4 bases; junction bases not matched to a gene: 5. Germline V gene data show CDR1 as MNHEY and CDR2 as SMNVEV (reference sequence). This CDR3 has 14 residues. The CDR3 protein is CASSMTGLGNTIYF. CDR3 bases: TGTGCCAGCAGTATGACAGGGTTGGGAAACACCATATATTTT.

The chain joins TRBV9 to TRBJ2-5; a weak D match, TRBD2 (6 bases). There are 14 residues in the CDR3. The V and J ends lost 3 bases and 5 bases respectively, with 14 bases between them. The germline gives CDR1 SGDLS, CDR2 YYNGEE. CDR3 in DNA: TGTGCCAGCAGCGGGGGACTTTCATCGGAGACCCAGTACTTC. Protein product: CASSGGLSSETQYF.

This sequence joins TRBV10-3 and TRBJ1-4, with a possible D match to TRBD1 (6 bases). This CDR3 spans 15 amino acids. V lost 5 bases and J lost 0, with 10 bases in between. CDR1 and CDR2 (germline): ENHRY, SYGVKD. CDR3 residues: CAISNPGATNEKLFF. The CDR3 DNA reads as TGTGCCATCAGTAACCCAGGGGCAACTAATGAAAAACTGTTTTTT.

The DNA for the CDR3 is TGTGCCAGCAGCCTACCGGGAGAGAACACTGAAGCTTTCTTT. Translating it yields CASSLPGENTEAFF. The V call is TRBV5-6, the J call TRBJ1-1; no firm D call. The ends were cut back, 4 bases at V and 1 base at J, with 11 bases in the middle. The CDR3 sequence is 14 residues long. Germline V lookup: CDR1 SGHDT, CDR2 YYEEEE.

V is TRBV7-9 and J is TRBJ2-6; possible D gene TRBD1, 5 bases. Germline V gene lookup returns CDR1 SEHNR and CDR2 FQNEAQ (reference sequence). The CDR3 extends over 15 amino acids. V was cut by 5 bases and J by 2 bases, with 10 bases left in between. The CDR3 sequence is CASSQPGTGANVLTF. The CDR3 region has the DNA TGTGCCAGCAGCCAACCAGGGACTGGGGCCAACGTCCTGACTTTC. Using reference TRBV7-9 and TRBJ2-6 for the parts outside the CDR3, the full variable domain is DTGVSQNPRHKITKRGQNVTFRCDPISEHNRLYWYRQTLGQGPEFLTYFQNEAQLEKSRLLSDRFSAERPKGSFSTLEIQRTEQGDSAMYLCASSQPGTGANVLTFGAGSRLTVL.

CDR3 in amino acids: CASGDSSYEQYF. CDR3 coding DNA: TGTGCCAGTGGGGACAGTTCCTACGAGCAGTACTTC. The genes are TRBV19 and TRBJ2-7; 7 bases map to TRBD1. With 8 bases clipped from V and 1 base from J, the junction kept 2 bases outside the gene matches. Germline V gives CDR1 LNHDA, CDR2 SQIVND (reference sequence). The length of the CDR3 is 12 residues.

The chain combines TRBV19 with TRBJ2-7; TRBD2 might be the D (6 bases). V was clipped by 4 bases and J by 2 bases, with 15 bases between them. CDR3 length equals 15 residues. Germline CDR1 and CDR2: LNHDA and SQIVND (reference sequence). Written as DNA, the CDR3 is TGTGCCAGTAGTACCTCCGGGACTTATCCCTACGAGCAGTACTTC. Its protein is CASSTSGTYPYEQYF.